The 27 T cell receptor beta chains given below trace back to one sample, sequenced in a study of cytomegalovirus exposure and HLA in healthy donors. PCR involved 60 Vbeta and 13 Jbeta primers. Clones were read by immunoSEQ multiplex PCR, and TCRdb kept only the in-frame ones, dropping some. The repertoire has some 180,000 clones, about 9% of them found once; the top ten carry 1% to 1.5%. Sequencing was carried out using PBMCs. These receptors came from a woman under 40 in good health and CMV-seropositive.

This clone was recorded a few times. The chain has TRBV5-5 and TRBJ2-2, with TRBD2 identical over 7 bases. Germline CDR1 reads SGHKS; CDR2 reads YYEKEE (reference sequence). After removal of 1 base from V and 3 bases from J, the junction contained 3 bases not matched to a gene. CDR3 length equals 15 residues. CDR3 protein: CASSLTGLDTGELFF. The CDR3 DNA sequence: TGTGCCAGCAGCTTGACAGGACTAGACACCGGGGAGCTGTTTTTT.

This chain uses TRBV29-1 with TRBJ2-7; a weak D match, TRBD1 (5 bases). The germline gives CDR1 SQVTM, CDR2 ANQGSEA. Trimming took off 7 bases at V and 0 bases at J, with 16 bases between the two ends. The length of the CDR3 is 14 residues. The CDR3 nucleotides read TGCAGCGCACTCTCTCCGGACACCTCCTACGAGCAGTACTTC. Translated, it gives CSALSPDTSYEQYF.

As to this clone: The same CDR3 is also encoded by other DNA sequences in this sample. CDR3 amino acids: CASSLGLAGTYEQYF. The CDR3 nucleotides are TGCGCCAGCAGCTTGGGGCTAGCGGGAACCTACGAGCAGTACTTC. V gene TRBV5-1 combines with J gene TRBJ2-7; TRBD2 aligns across 9 bases. The CDR3 is 15 residues long. V was pared by 0 bases and J by 2 bases, with 3 bases of the junction left unmatched. The germline gives CDR1 SGHRS, CDR2 YFSETQ.

This clone has only a few counts. This rearrangement joins TRBV19 to TRBJ2-7, with a possible D match to TRBD1 (6 bases). Germline V gene sequence: CDR1 LNHDA, CDR2 SQIVND (reference sequence). V gave up 5 bases and J gave up 3 bases, with 14 bases separating them. The CDR3 spans 14 residues. The CDR3 protein is CASSRQAPDYEQYF. In DNA form, the CDR3 reads TGTGCCAGTAGTCGACAGGCCCCAGACTACGAGCAGTACTTC. The whole variable domain, filled in from reference TRBV19 and TRBJ2-7, reads DGGITQSPKYLFRKEGQNVTLSCEQNLNHDAMYWYRQDPGQGLRLIYYSQIVNDFQKGDIAEGYSVSREKKESFPLTVTSAQKNPTAFYLCASSRQAPDYEQYFGPGTRLTVT.

This clone has just a few counts. The CDR3 is CASSGTGTGGAGNTIYF. CDR3 in DNA: TGTGCCAGCAGCGGAACCGGGACAGGGGGCGCCGGAAACACCATATATTTT. The chain combines TRBV5-4 with TRBJ1-3, with 12 bases lining up with TRBD1. CDR1 and CDR2 (germline): SGHNT, YYREEE (reference sequence). This CDR3 is built from 17 residues. V lost 4 bases and J lost 4; bases outside the gene matches: 9.

The chain links TRBV4-1 to TRBJ1-4, with TRBD1 as a possible D gene (5 bases). CDR1 and CDR2 from the germline V gene are MGHRA and YSYEKL. V shed 1 base and J shed 5 bases, with 14 bases lying between them. The length of the CDR3 is 16 residues. This chain's CDR3 is CASSQVGNRINEKLFF. The CDR3 DNA reads as TGCGCCAGCAGCCAAGTTGGTAACAGGATCAATGAAAAACTGTTTTTT.

The chain combines TRBV4-1 with TRBJ1-1; D unclear. Germline V CDR1 and CDR2: MGHRA, YSYEKL. With 0 bases removed from V and 1 base from J, the gap between germline ends came to 6 bases. The CDR3 has 14 amino acids. The CDR3 DNA reads TGCGCCAGCAGCCAAGATCCGGGGAACACTGAAGCTTTCTTT. Its protein is CASSQDPGNTEAFF.

This sequence joins TRBV5-6 and TRBJ1-2, with 8 bases aligning to TRBD1. This CDR3 has 16 residues. The germline gives CDR1 SGHDT, CDR2 YYEEEE. V lost 4 bases, J lost 4 bases, and 12 bases stayed unmatched. This CDR3 is CASSPSGQGWGYGYTF. CDR3 coding DNA: TGTGCCAGCAGCCCCTCCGGACAGGGTTGGGGCTATGGCTACACCTTC.

The chain couples TRBV27 to TRBJ1-2, with 7 bases aligning to TRBD1. This CDR3 spans 17 amino acids. V dropped 6 bases and J dropped 7; count of bases not matched to a gene: 20. Germline loops: CDR1 MNHEY, CDR2 SMNVEV (reference sequence). CDR3 protein: CASRWWTAYPPGGGYTF. Here the CDR3 DNA reads TGTGCCAGCAGGTGGTGGACAGCGTACCCTCCAGGGGGTGGCTACACCTTC.

V and J are TRBV9 and TRBJ2-7; D may be TRBD1 (7 bases). Per germline, CDR1 SGDLS and CDR2 YYNGEE. The CDR3 contains 15 residues. V lost 4 bases, J lost 1 base, and 15 bases lay in between. The chain's CDR3 is CASSLRGETSYEQYF. CDR3 DNA: TGTGCCAGCAGCCTCAGGGGGGAAACATCCTACGAGCAGTACTTC. The entire variable domain, with the rest obtained from reference TRBV9 and TRBJ2-7, is as follows: DSGVTQTPKHLITATGQRVTLRCSPRSGDLSVYWYQQSLDQGLQFLIQYYNGEERAKGNILERFSAQQFPDLHSELNLSSLELGDSALYFCASSLRGETSYEQYFGPGTRLTVT.

Remarks on this clone: In the same sample, other DNA sequences code for this CDR3. The rearrangement uses TRBV30 and TRBJ2-3; D is possibly TRBD1 (5 bases). The ends were cut back, 0 bases at V and 6 bases at J, with 10 bases in the middle. CDR3 size: 13 residues. The germline V gene has CDR1 GTSNPN and CDR2 SVGIG (reference sequence). Here the CDR3 reads CAWSVGGADTQYF. As DNA, the CDR3 is TGTGCCTGGAGTGTTGGTGGGGCGGATACGCAGTATTTT.

The chain links TRBV7-6 to TRBJ2-3; 14 positions match TRBD2. Losses at the gene ends were 5 bases for V and 14 bases for J; bases not matched to a gene: 18. Germline V gene lookup returns CDR1 SGHVS and CDR2 FNYEAQ. The length of the CDR3 is 17 residues. This CDR3 reads CASSPHASGTSGRATYF. The CDR3 region has the DNA TGTGCCAGCAGCCCACACGCCTCCGGGACTAGCGGGAGAGCCACGTATTTT.

The CDR3 sequence: CASTLPGVYEQYF. The CDR3 nucleotides read TGTGCCAGCACTCTGCCAGGGGTTTACGAGCAGTACTTC. The J gene is TRBJ2-7, the V gene TRBV2; D might be TRBD1 (6 bases). CDR3 length: 13 amino acids. From germline, CDR1 is SNHLY and CDR2 FYNNEI. Trimming removed 7 bases at V and 4 bases at J, with 14 bases between.

This clone was counted between two and nine times. The rearrangement uses TRBV25-1 and TRBJ2-2; D might be TRBD1 (6 bases). The CDR3 has 16 amino acids. Trimming pared 3 bases from V and 6 bases from J, leaving 17 bases between. CDR1 and CDR2 from the germline V gene are MGHDK and SYGVNS. The CDR3 nucleotides read TGTGCCAGCAGTGACCTCGAGAGGGGGACCGCCGGGGAGCTGTTTTTT. Its protein product is CASSDLERGTAGELFF. The full variable domain, with the rest looked up from reference TRBV25-1 and TRBJ2-2, is EADIYQTPRYLVIGTGKKITLECSQTMGHDKMYWYQQDPGMELHLIHYSYGVNSTEKGDLSSESTVSRIRTEHFPLTLESARPSHTSQYLCASSDLERGTAGELFFGEGSRLTVL.

In its sample, this clone was seen a few times. The chain uses TRBV18 and TRBJ2-7; TRBD1 matches 7 bases. The CDR3 has 13 amino acids. Germline V gives CDR1 KGHSH, CDR2 LQKENI. V lost 3 bases and J lost 5; bases outside the gene matches: 4. CDR3 sequence (DNA): TGTGCCAGCTCACCGACGACAGGGAACGAGCAGTACTTC. Protein sequence: CASSPTTGNEQYF.

Only a few counts were recorded for this clone. This chain links TRBV10-3 with TRBJ2-1; weak D call: TRBD2 (5 bases). Germline loops: CDR1 ENHRY, CDR2 SYGVKD. V was pared by 5 bases and J by 0 bases, with 20 bases between. The CDR3 spans 18 residues. The CDR3: CAISPGSLRPRSYNEQFF. In DNA, the CDR3 is TGTGCCATCAGTCCGGGGTCCCTGCGGCCCCGCTCCTACAATGAGCAGTTCTTC.

The CDR3 nucleotides read TGTGCCAGCAGCGAATTGAACATAGCGGGAGGGGGGACAGATACGCAGTATTTT. Translation: CASSELNIAGGGTDTQYF. This chain connects TRBV11-2 to TRBJ2-3, with 11 nucleotides matching TRBD2. The V segment lost 5 bases and the J segment 3 bases; nucleotides outside the gene matches: 13. The germline V gene has CDR1 SGHAT and CDR2 FQNNGV. The length of the CDR3 is 18 residues.

The chain has TRBV2 and TRBJ2-1; D might be TRBD1 (6 bases). The CDR3 loop spans 14 amino acids. Trimming removed 5 bases from V and 7 bases from J, with 15 bases in between. Germline V gene sequence: CDR1 SNHLY, CDR2 FYNNEI. DNA for the CDR3: TGTGCCAGCAGTCAACAGGGAATTCGGAATGAGCAGTTCTTC. Translated: CASSQQGIRNEQFF.

The rearrangement links TRBV5-1 to TRBJ2-7; 8 bases align to TRBD2. Germline CDR1 and CDR2: SGHRS and YFSETQ. This CDR3 comprises 14 residues. The V gene end was trimmed by 4 bases and the J gene end by 7 bases; junction bases not matched to a gene: 10. The CDR3: CASSTRTSSDEQYF. Written as DNA, the CDR3 is TGCGCCAGCAGCACGAGGACTAGCTCTGATGAGCAGTACTTC.

Written as DNA, the CDR3 is TGCAGCGTCCGGGGAGGCACCTACAATGAGCAGTTCTTC. Amino acids: CSVRGGTYNEQFF. The gene calls are TRBV29-1 and TRBJ2-1; perhaps TRBD2 as D (6 bases). The germline V gene encodes CDR1 SQVTM and CDR2 ANQGSEA. This CDR3 is 13 amino acids long. Trimming pared 6 bases from V and 2 bases from J, leaving 11 bases between.

The rearrangement joins TRBV5-6 to TRBJ2-1; D is possibly TRBD2 (6 bases). Trimming cost V 4 bases and J 2 bases, with 13 bases left between them. Germline V gives CDR1 SGHDT, CDR2 YYEEEE. The CDR3 is 15 amino acids. The CDR3 here is CASSLGLPAYNEQFF. In nucleotides, the CDR3 is TGTGCCAGCAGCCTCGGACTACCGGCCTACAATGAGCAGTTCTTC.

This chain joins TRBV12-5 and TRBJ1-5; no reliable D call. Germline V gene lookup returns CDR1 LGHNT and CDR2 FRNRAP. This CDR3 contains 16 residues. V lost 6 bases to trimming and J lost 0 bases, with 15 bases between them. The CDR3 loop is CASGRGLFNSNQPQHF. DNA for the CDR3: TGTGCTAGTGGCCGTGGACTTTTCAATAGCAATCAGCCCCAGCATTTT.

This clone showed up just a few times. The chain recombines TRBV9 with TRBJ2-7, with TRBD1 matching over 9 bases. There are 15 residues in the CDR3. Germline lookup yields CDR1 SGDLS and CDR2 YYNGEE. The J segment lost 3 bases and the V segment lost 0 bases, leaving 4 bases of the junction unmatched. The CDR3 coding sequence is TGTGCCAGCAGCGTAGGGCTGGGACAGGGCTACGAGCAGTACTTC. Protein: CASSVGLGQGYEQYF.

The sample holds a few counts of this clone. This chain connects TRBV4-1 to TRBJ2-5; 7 bases line up with TRBD2. This CDR3 comprises 17 residues. V was clipped by 3 bases and J by 3 bases; unmatched bases: 13. The V gene's germline CDR1 is MGHRA and CDR2 YSYEKL. Written as DNA, the CDR3 is TGCGCCAGCAGCCACCCCCGGGGGGAGCCAAAAAAAGAGACCCAGTACTTC. It translates to CASSHPRGEPKKETQYF.

This clone was seen a handful of times. DNA for the CDR3: TGTGCCAGCAGCTACCGACAGGGGGATGGCTACACCTTC. It codes for CASSYRQGDGYTF. The chain couples TRBV7-2 to TRBJ1-2; TRBD1 agrees at 9 bases. J gave up 6 bases and V 4 bases, and 3 bases lay outside the gene matches. The length of the CDR3 is 13 residues. CDR1 is SGHTA and CDR2 is FQGNSA in the germline V gene.

The chain combines TRBV30 with TRBJ1-5, with 9 bases lining up with TRBD1. CDR3 length equals 13 residues. The germline gives CDR1 GTSNPN, CDR2 SVGIG (reference sequence). The junction had 3 bases not matched to a gene; V was cut back by 4 bases and J by 5 bases. The CDR3 nucleotides read TGTGCCTGGAAGGGACAGGGTTATCAGCCCCAGCATTTT. It specifies CAWKGQGYQPQHF.

This chain connects TRBV11-2 to TRBJ1-2; the D is unclear. The V end was cut by 0 bases, the J end by 5 bases, with 16 bases between. In germline, CDR1 is SGHAT, CDR2 FQNNGV. CDR3 length: 16 residues. CDR3 loop: CASSLETGSNTYGYTF. CDR3 DNA sequence: TGTGCCAGCAGCTTAGAGACGGGGTCTAATACTTATGGCTACACCTTC.